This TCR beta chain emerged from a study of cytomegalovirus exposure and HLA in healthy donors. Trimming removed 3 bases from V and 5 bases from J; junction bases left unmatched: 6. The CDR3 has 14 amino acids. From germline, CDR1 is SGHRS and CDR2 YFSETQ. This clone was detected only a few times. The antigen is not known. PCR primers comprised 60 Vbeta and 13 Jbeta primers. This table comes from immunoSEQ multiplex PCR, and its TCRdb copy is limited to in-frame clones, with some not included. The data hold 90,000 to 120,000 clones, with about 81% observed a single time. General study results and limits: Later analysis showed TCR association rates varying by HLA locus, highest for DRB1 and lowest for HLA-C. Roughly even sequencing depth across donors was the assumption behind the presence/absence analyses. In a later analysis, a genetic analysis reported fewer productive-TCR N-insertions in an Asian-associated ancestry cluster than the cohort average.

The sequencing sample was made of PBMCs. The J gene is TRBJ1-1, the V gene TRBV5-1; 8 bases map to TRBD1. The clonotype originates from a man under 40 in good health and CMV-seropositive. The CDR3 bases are TGCGCCAGCAGCTCACAGGGGGTGCTGACTGAAGCTTTCTTT. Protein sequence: CASSSQGVLTEAFF. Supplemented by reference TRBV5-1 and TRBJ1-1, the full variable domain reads KAGVTQTPRYLIKTRGQQVTLSCSPISGHRSVSWYQQTPGQGLQFLFEYFSETQRNKGNFPGRFSGRQFSNSRSEMNVSTLELGDSALYLCASSSQGVLTEAFFGQGTRLTVV.